This T cell receptor (beta chain) was identified in a study of T cells after yellow fever vaccination. Broader study findings: A minor fraction of clonotypes spanned both CD4 and CD8 compartments.

TCRdb called the 5' RACE reads again in MiXCR, with one record for every CDR3 protein. The data hold roughly 310,000 distinct CDR3 sequences, with 8.7% observed a single time. About this clonotype itself: No antigen is known for it.

Here the sequenced sample was PBMCs, taken on the day of the first yellow fever vaccination. The TCR comes from a man between 18 and 35 years old who received the YFV17D yellow fever vaccine.

In nucleotides, the CDR3 is TGCAGCGTTTCTGGCGTGGGTTTAGAGACCCAGTACTTC. As protein: CSVSGVGLETQYF. This sequence joins TRBV29-1 and TRBJ2-5; D gene unclear. The germline CDR1 and CDR2 sequences are SQVTM and ANQGSEA. Trimming shortened V by 5 bases and J by 4 bases, and 14 bases separated the two germline ends. The CDR3 runs 13 residues.